The clone carrying this T cell receptor beta chain has a handful of counts. Its antigen is still unknown. MiXCR was run by TCRdb on the reads, yielding one entry per CDR3 protein. Of about 740,000 distinct CDR3 sequences listed, 30% to 35% are singletons. This entry is derived from a study of T cell repertoires in cytomegalovirus infection. V shed 5 bases and J 0 bases; nucleotides not matched to a gene: 11. The length of the CDR3 is 19 residues. Germline loops: CDR1 SEHNR, CDR2 FQNEAQ (reference sequence). The J gene is TRBJ2-7, the V gene TRBV7-9; 15 bases map to TRBD2. The sample in question was cultured PBMCs, obtained from culture after CMV antigen stimulation. The receptor comes from a human donor in good health (CMV status not recorded). Some clones in this sample may be carry-over from other donors' samples. The CDR3 is CASSPAIGTSGRSSYEQYF. The CDR3 DNA is TGTGCCAGCAGCCCTGCTATCGGGACTAGCGGGAGGAGCTCCTACGAGCAGTACTTC.